The entry below gives a single TCR beta chain sequence along with its context. Its matching antigen is unknown. A single base separates this from a much larger clone, so it may be a read error. TCRdb redid the calling of the PCR reads with MiXCR, one entry per CDR3 protein. The table shows some 94,000 distinct CDR3 sequences, with roughly 23% occurring only once. Naive CD8 T cells underwent sorting with the CD8+CD4-CCR7+CD45RA+ definition. The CDR3 consists of 17 residues. CDR1 is MDHEN, CDR2 SYDVKM, per germline. V lost 6 bases and J 1 base, leaving 21 bases between the germline ends. This record comes from a study of molecular identifiers for immune sequencing clone quantification. Study-wide points: Highly expanded clone sizes could be underestimated through barcode sharing by identical TCR molecules.

The chain has TRBV28 and TRBJ1-1, with D perhaps matching TRBD1 (6 bases). The source of this sequence is a human donor in good health. Some libraries in this study had Jurkat cell RNA spiked in. Sequenced input: naive CD8+ T cells from blood, with Jurkat cell RNA spiked in. Subset described: FACS-sorted CD8+CD4-CCR7+CD45RA+ naive T cells. The DNA of the CDR3 is TGTGCCAGCAGGTTAAGGGTATGGGGGGGGCCGAACACTGAAGCTTTCTTT. It is translated as CASRLRVWGGPNTEAFF.